This is a list of T cell receptor beta chains from one sample in a study of CXCR3-negative and CXCR3-positive naive CD8 T cells. With the 5' RACE reads reprocessed, TCRdb shows one record per CDR3 protein and no DNA. Listed are about 57,000 distinct CDR3 sequences; around 22% falls within the top ten. Sequencing used memory CD8+ T cells from blood. The source of these receptors is a human donor in good health. Some clones in this sample may be carry-over from other donors' samples. Each CDR3 is given with its conserved first and last residue. Fields, in order: clone size, J gene, V gene, CDR3 protein. Part of the rows lack a size; the others show once, few, many or a class for expanded clones.

size: -; J: TRBJ1-1; V: TRBV20-1; CDR3: CSAPLGDTEAFF
size: -; J: TRBJ1-1; V: TRBV24-1; CDR3: CATSDRGDTEAFF
size: -; J: TRBJ1-2; V: TRBV4-3; CDR3: CASSQDIAGKNGYTF
size: -; J: TRBJ2-7; V: TRBV20-1; CDR3: CSPRLAGSYEQYF
size: -; J: TRBJ2-5; V: TRBV4-3; CDR3: CASSPERGGLETQYF
size: -; J: TRBJ2-1; V: TRBV29-1; CDR3: CSVGQPPYNEQFF
size: -; J: TRBJ1-5; V: TRBV28; CDR3: CASSFDGGTAQPQHF
size: -; J: TRBJ2-7; V: TRBV4-3; CDR3: CASSQVGGDYEQYF
size: -; J: TRBJ2-1; V: TRBV7-6; CDR3: CASSYGGAEYNEQFF
size: -; J: TRBJ1-1; V: TRBV7-9; CDR3: CASSFPPQGFNTEAFF
size: -; J: TRBJ2-2; V: TRBV5-4; CDR3: CASSLGSNGELFF
size: -; J: TRBJ2-4; V: TRBV6-5; CDR3: CASSLNQLAKNIQYF
size: -; J: TRBJ2-7; V: TRBV29-1; CDR3: CSVAGAGSFLGEQYF
size: -; J: TRBJ1-2; V: TRBV5-4; CDR3: CASSDSHNYGYTF
size: -; J: TRBJ1-1; V: TRBV5-1; CDR3: CASSFLGYDTEAFF
size: -; J: TRBJ2-1; V: TRBV6-5; CDR3: CASSSGTGGASYNEQFF
size: -; J: TRBJ1-6; V: TRBV6-1; CDR3: CASSDGVGNSPLHF
size: -; J: TRBJ1-4; V: TRBV12-3/TRBV12-4; CDR3: CASSPGTGLNEKLFF
size: -; J: TRBJ2-3; V: TRBV27; CDR3: CASSSLLTDTQYF
size: -; J: TRBJ1-1; V: TRBV29-1; CDR3: CSVDGTGGITEAFF
size: -; J: TRBJ2-3; V: TRBV29-1; CDR3: CSAWASGSTDTQYF
size: -; J: TRBJ2-7; V: TRBV29-1; CDR3: CSASGGYEQYF
size: -; J: TRBJ2-2; V: TRBV24-1; CDR3: CATSGNRESGELFF
size: -; J: TRBJ2-1; V: TRBV5-1; CDR3: CASSITSLNEQFF
size: -; J: TRBJ2-3; V: TRBV5-4; CDR3: CASSLTKDTQYF
size: -; J: TRBJ2-3; V: TRBV20-1; CDR3: CSASGGLRRTDTQYF
size: -; J: TRBJ2-5; V: TRBV15; CDR3: CATSRDGDSLGETQYF
size: -; J: TRBJ2-4; V: TRBV7-9; CDR3: CASSVQPGSSTANAKNIQYF
size: -; J: TRBJ2-7; V: TRBV20-1; CDR3: CSASRLGGGSYEQYF
size: -; J: TRBJ2-7; V: TRBV6-2/TRBV6-3; CDR3: CASSYEEGAAEQYF
size: -; J: TRBJ2-1; V: TRBV20-1; CDR3: CSAAGLAYRYNEQFF
size: -; J: TRBJ2-1; V: TRBV19; CDR3: CASSSTGDPYNEQFF
size: -; J: TRBJ2-7; V: TRBV6-2/TRBV6-3; CDR3: CASSYGTYEQYF
size: -; J: TRBJ2-1; V: TRBV19; CDR3: CATSQVTLNEQFF
size: -; J: TRBJ1-5; V: TRBV19; CDR3: CASSIQGWGNQPQHF
size: -; J: TRBJ1-5; V: TRBV12-3/TRBV12-4; CDR3: CASSLEGEGNQPQHF
size: -; J: TRBJ2-7; V: TRBV11-3; CDR3: CASSGVAYEQYF
size: -; J: TRBJ2-5; V: TRBV20-1; CDR3: CSAARGRGESETQYF
size: -; J: TRBJ2-1; V: TRBV4-2; CDR3: CASSQSGASGAYNEQFF
size: -; J: TRBJ1-2; V: TRBV5-1; CDR3: CASSFGHPNYGYTF
size: -; J: TRBJ2-2; V: TRBV10-3; CDR3: CAISGDPTDTGELFF
size: -; J: TRBJ1-6; V: TRBV20-1; CDR3: CSARDRESSPLHF
size: -; J: TRBJ1-2; V: TRBV29-1; CDR3: CSVAGGPGGGDYGYTF
size: medium-sized; J: TRBJ2-2; V: TRBV6-2/TRBV6-3; CDR3: CASRPQGAVTGELFF
size: -; J: TRBJ1-2; V: TRBV6-5; CDR3: CASSTGSGLTNYGYTF
size: -; J: TRBJ2-1; V: TRBV29-1; CDR3: CSVGGPDSSYNEQFF
size: -; J: TRBJ2-5; V: TRBV20-1; CDR3: CSAQRLAGNEETQYF
size: -; J: TRBJ2-3; V: TRBV2; CDR3: CASPRGQVDTQYF
size: -; J: TRBJ2-3; V: TRBV11-2; CDR3: CASSLVGGAPDTQYF
size: -; J: TRBJ1-1; V: TRBV4-3; CDR3: CASSQDRGQGMNTEAFF
size: -; J: TRBJ2-7; V: TRBV6-1; CDR3: CASSVGSYEQYF
size: -; J: TRBJ2-1; V: TRBV4-3; CDR3: CASSQDTGVPFLSGNEQFF
size: -; J: TRBJ1-1; V: TRBV5-5; CDR3: CASSLFAIPEAFF